What follows are 30 T cell receptor beta chains derived from one specimen sequenced in a study of OX40 agonist ivuxolimab in advanced cancers. The library came from the immunoSEQ multiplex PCR assay. Not all clones reach the TCRdb copy of this immuneACCESS table, which keeps in-frame sequences only. Checked studies attribute under half of the gap to unresolved V genes and leave the rest unexplained. The sample profile shows 100,000 to 110,000 clones; roughly 90% of them were found once. 0.16% of the sample is taken by the ten largest. The source material was CD4+ or CD8+ T cells sorted from blood, sampled in a trial of the OX40 agonist ivuxolimab. All receptors come from an adult with an advanced solid tumor such as melanoma, head and neck, liver or kidney cancer.

In DNA, the CDR3 is TGTGCCATTTCCAGGGCAGCCAACTATGGCTACACCTTC. This gives the protein CAISRAANYGYTF. The rearrangement links TRBV10-3 to TRBJ1-2; D possibly corresponds to TRBD1 (5 bases). Germline-derived CDR1 and CDR2 are ENHRY and SYGVKD. V lost 9 bases, J lost 2 bases, and 13 bases lay in between. The CDR3 runs 13 residues.

CDR3 DNA sequence: TGTGCCAGCTCATCACAGGGACCTGAAGCTTTCTTT. Protein: CASSSQGPEAFF. The chain carries TRBV18 and TRBJ1-1, with D perhaps matching TRBD1 (6 bases). From germline, CDR1 is KGHSH and CDR2 LQKENI. The V end was cut by 5 bases, the J end by 6 bases, with 10 bases between. CDR3 length: 12 amino acids.

Written as DNA, the CDR3 is TGTGCCAGCAGTGGGGTGAGGAGCTCTGGAAGTAGCAATCAGCCCCAGCATTTT. Translating it yields CASSGVRSSGSSNQPQHF. This chain uses TRBV6-1 with TRBJ1-5; D unresolved. V lost 4 bases and J 0 bases, leaving 19 bases between the germline ends. The CDR3 consists of 18 residues. Germline V lookup: CDR1 MNHNS, CDR2 SASEGT.

The V call is TRBV16, the J call TRBJ1-2; no firm D call. Trimming left V 0 bases short and J 3 bases short, with 14 bases between. Germline V gene lookup returns CDR1 KGHSY and CDR2 FQNENV. The CDR3 totals 16 residues. Here the CDR3 reads CASSQSGLHLDYGYTF. DNA of the CDR3: TGTGCCAGCAGCCAATCAGGACTACACCTGGACTATGGCTACACCTTC.

The V and J genes are TRBV7-2 and TRBJ2-1; D assignment may be TRBD1 or TRBD2 (6 bases each). Trimming removed 5 bases from V and 9 bases from J, with 17 bases in between. The germline V gene encodes CDR1 SGHTA and CDR2 FQGNSA. The CDR3 has 14 residues. CDR3 region: CASSHTRGRSEQFF. The CDR3 coding sequence is TGTGCCAGCAGCCATACGAGGGGGAGGAGTGAGCAGTTCTTC.

The J gene is TRBJ2-3, the V gene TRBV19; 8 nucleotides agree with TRBD1. The CDR3 has 17 residues. The ends lost 1 base at V and 0 bases at J; junction bases unmatched: 6. Per the germline V gene, CDR1 is LNHDA and CDR2 is SQIVND (reference sequence). CDR3 loop: CASSIGQGARSTDTQYF. The CDR3 DNA is TGTGCCAGTAGTATAGGCCAGGGGGCAAGAAGCACAGATACGCAGTATTTT.

V usage is TRBV11-2 and J usage is TRBJ2-2; D uncertain. V lost 0 bases, J lost 3 bases, and 5 bases lay in between. The CDR3 extends over 14 amino acids. Germline V gene lookup returns CDR1 SGHAT and CDR2 FQNNGV. The CDR3 coding sequence is TGTGCCAGCAGCTTAGATCGTCACACCGGGGAGCTGTTTTTT. As protein: CASSLDRHTGELFF.

This chain joins TRBV4-1 and TRBJ2-3, with D possibly TRBD2 on 6 matching bases. Trimming removed 0 bases at V and 5 bases at J, with 15 bases between. Germline CDR1 and CDR2: MGHRA and YSYEKL. The CDR3 is made up of 16 amino acids. The CDR3 region has the DNA TGCGCCAGCAGCCAAGAAAGCGGGTATCGGGGAGATACGCAGTATTTT. Its protein is CASSQESGYRGDTQYF.

This clone was seen a handful of times. The chain employs TRBV30 and TRBJ1-2; no firm D call. CDR3 length: 11 amino acids. With 1 base removed from V and 2 bases from J, the gap between germline ends came to 2 bases. Germline CDR1 reads GTSNPN; CDR2 reads SVGIG (reference sequence). CDR3 sequence reads: CAWSGNYGYTF. Written as DNA, the CDR3 is TGTGCCTGGAGTGGGAACTATGGCTACACCTTC.

The chain joins TRBV4-2 to TRBJ1-2; possibly TRBD1 for D (5 bases). The CDR3 has 17 residues. CDR1 and CDR2 (germline): LGHNA, YNFKEQ. V shed 3 bases and J shed 0 bases, with 17 bases lying between them. CDR3 residues: CASSHPSWTQTNYGYTF. In nucleotides, the CDR3 is TGTGCCAGCAGCCACCCCTCCTGGACACAAACTAACTATGGCTACACCTTC.

The J gene is TRBJ1-5, the V gene TRBV28; perhaps TRBD1 as D (5 bases). CDR1 MDHEN and CDR2 SYDVKM come from the germline V gene. This CDR3 has 11 residues. V was clipped by 5 bases and J by 8 bases, with 7 bases between them. In DNA form, the CDR3 reads TGTGCCAGCAGTACCAGGGAGCCCCAGCATTTT. Protein: CASSTREPQHF.

The genes are TRBV2 and TRBJ1-6; no clear D gene. CDR3 size: 17 residues. Germline V gene sequence: CDR1 SNHLY, CDR2 FYNNEI. Trimming removed 5 bases from V and 6 bases from J, with 20 bases in between. CDR3 sequence reads: CASSFPAGGGSNSPLHF. The CDR3 DNA reads as TGTGCCAGCAGTTTCCCCGCGGGCGGAGGCAGTAATTCACCCCTCCACTTT.

The chain combines TRBV6-6 with TRBJ2-2, with TRBD1 matching over 7 bases. The V gene end was trimmed by 2 bases and the J gene end by 6 bases; junction bases not matched to a gene: 3. Germline V CDR1 and CDR2: MNHNY, SVGAGI (reference sequence). The CDR3 spans 14 residues. In DNA form, the CDR3 reads TGTGCCAGCAGTTACCGGACAGGCCCCGGGGAGCTGTTTTTT. It encodes CASSYRTGPGELFF.

The V gene is TRBV9, the J gene TRBJ2-7, with D unclear. CDR1 SGDLS and CDR2 YYNGEE come from the germline V gene. This CDR3 comprises 16 residues. Between the trimmed V and J ends, which lost 5 bases and 4 bases, there was a span of 22 bases. CDR3 bases: TGTGCCAGCAGTTCTGGGCTGCTCCTAGGGTTTTACGAGCAGTACTTC. This gives the protein CASSSGLLLGFYEQYF.

The chain carries TRBV6-1 and TRBJ2-3; TRBD2 matches at 12 bases. Germline V gene sequence: CDR1 MNHNS, CDR2 SASEGT. The CDR3 totals 18 residues. Trimming cost V 2 bases and J 4 bases; bases outside gene matches: 10. The CDR3 loop is CASSETWASGGAPDTQYF. DNA for the CDR3: TGTGCCAGCAGTGAAACGTGGGCTAGCGGGGGGGCCCCAGATACGCAGTATTTT.

The chain recombines TRBV2 with TRBJ2-3; D tentatively fits TRBD1 or TRBD2 (5 bases each). Germline CDR1 is SNHLY and CDR2 is FYNNEI. The CDR3 contains 12 residues. Trimming took 6 bases from V and 6 from J, leaving 10 bases between them. The CDR3 protein is CASRWGTDTQYF. Here the CDR3 DNA reads TGTGCCAGCAGATGGGGGACGGATACGCAGTATTTT.

The chain employs TRBV30 and TRBJ2-2, with 11 nucleotides matching TRBD2. The germline CDR1 and CDR2 sequences are GTSNPN and SVGIG (reference sequence). The CDR3 is 15 amino acids. Trimming at V came to 1 base and at J to 5 bases, leaving 3 bases not matched to a gene. This chain's CDR3 is CAWSGLAGGTGELFF. The CDR3 region has the DNA TGTGCCTGGAGTGGCCTAGCGGGGGGAACCGGGGAGCTGTTTTTT.

DNA for the CDR3: TGTGCCAGCAGCACAGCGAACTACGAGCAGTACTTC. This codes for CASSTANYEQYF. The chain joins TRBV2 to TRBJ2-7; no reliable D call. Trimming took off 6 bases at V and 3 bases at J, with 9 bases between the two ends. The CDR3 sequence is 12 residues long. CDR1 is SNHLY, CDR2 FYNNEI, per germline.

The chain couples TRBV29-1 to TRBJ1-5; D is unresolved. Between the trimmed V and J ends, which lost 3 bases and 14 bases, there was a span of 14 bases. The length of the CDR3 is 11 residues. Germline loops: CDR1 SQVTM, CDR2 ANQGSEA. The CDR3 DNA follows: TGCAGCGTTGAGGCCCCCGGCGGAGAGCATTTT. This translates into CSVEAPGGEHF.

This sequence joins TRBV7-7 and TRBJ2-5; 8 nucleotides align to TRBD2. With V trimmed by 4 bases and J by 4 bases, 14 bases remained unmatched. This CDR3 is 17 amino acids long. Germline-derived CDR1 and CDR2 are SSHAT and FNYEAQ (reference sequence). DNA for the CDR3: TGTGCCAGCAGCTCCCTAGCGGGCCTACCCGGCGGAGAGACCCAGTACTTC. Translation: CASSSLAGLPGGETQYF.

This clone was found once. The gene calls are TRBV14 and TRBJ1-3, with D unclear. Germline CDR1 and CDR2: SGHDN and FVKESK. The CDR3 is 17 amino acids. Trimming pared 0 bases from V and 0 bases from J, leaving 12 bases between. The CDR3 region is CASSQERPRISGNTIYF. The CDR3 DNA sequence: TGTGCCAGCAGCCAAGAGAGACCGAGGATCTCTGGAAACACCATATATTTT.

Only one count was recorded for this clone. The rearrangement links TRBV5-4 to TRBJ2-1; 9 bases match TRBD2. Germline trimming cut 5 bases from V and 6 bases from J; bases unmatched to any gene: 3. CDR3 length: 13 residues. The germline gives CDR1 SGHNT, CDR2 YYREEE (reference sequence). The CDR3 is CASRPGLANEQFF. CDR3 sequence (DNA): TGTGCCAGCAGACCGGGACTAGCCAATGAGCAGTTCTTC.

The chain links TRBV5-8 to TRBJ2-7; 15 positions match TRBD2. Germline loops: CDR1 SGHTS, CDR2 YDEGEE. J gave up 4 bases and V 3 bases, and 8 bases lay outside the gene matches. The CDR3 extends over 17 amino acids. The CDR3 reads CASSYPGLAGGRYEQYF. The DNA of the CDR3 is TGTGCCAGCAGCTACCCGGGACTAGCGGGGGGACGTTACGAGCAGTACTTC.

This chain links TRBV29-1 with TRBJ2-7; a weak D match, TRBD2 (5 bases). V gave up 4 bases and J gave up 3 bases, with 10 bases separating them. Germline CDR1 is SQVTM and CDR2 is ANQGSEA. The CDR3 consists of 12 residues. CDR3: CSVVLGGYEQYF. The CDR3 DNA sequence: TGCAGCGTTGTTTTAGGAGGCTACGAGCAGTACTTC.

V gene TRBV5-1 combines with J gene TRBJ1-2; unclear D gene. CDR1 and CDR2 from the germline V gene are SGHRS and YFSETQ. This CDR3 is built from 14 residues. V lost 4 bases to trimming and J lost 3 bases, with 13 bases between them. In DNA form, the CDR3 reads TGCGCCAGCAGCCAGGAAGGTGGCGACTATGGCTACACCTTC. As protein: CASSQEGGDYGYTF.

The chain recombines TRBV30 with TRBJ2-1; D perhaps matches TRBD2 (5 bases). The germline gives CDR1 GTSNPN, CDR2 SVGIG (reference sequence). This CDR3 spans 14 amino acids. Trimming left V 2 bases short and J 6 bases short, with 14 bases between. The CDR3 is CAWSSGWVGNEQFF. In DNA form, the CDR3 reads TGTGCCTGGAGTAGCGGATGGGTGGGCAATGAGCAGTTCTTC.

The chain joins TRBV19 to TRBJ1-6; D may be TRBD1 (6 bases). CDR1 LNHDA and CDR2 SQIVND come from the germline V gene (reference sequence). The CDR3 covers 15 residues. V was clipped by 5 bases and J by 9 bases, with 17 bases between them. CDR3 sequence reads: CASSSRQEHRSPLHF. In DNA, the CDR3 is TGTGCCAGTAGTTCCCGACAGGAGCATCGTTCACCCCTCCACTTT.

This rearrangement joins TRBV18 to TRBJ2-7, with D maybe TRBD2 (6 bases). Germline CDR1 is KGHSH and CDR2 is LQKENI. The CDR3 consists of 15 residues. Trimming left V 3 bases short and J 0 bases short, with 12 bases between. The CDR3 coding sequence is TGTGCCAGCTCACCGCTAGCGAGAAACTCCTACGAGCAGTACTTC. Its protein is CASSPLARNSYEQYF.

The rearrangement uses TRBV10-2 and TRBJ2-7, with TRBD1 matching over 7 bases. The germline V gene has CDR1 WSHSY and CDR2 SAAADI. CDR3 length equals 12 residues. V shed 5 bases and J 9 bases; nucleotides not matched to a gene: 7. In nucleotides, the CDR3 is TGCGCCAGCAGTCTCGACAGGGTCATGCAGTACTTC. The encoded protein is CASSLDRVMQYF.

The chain couples TRBV19 to TRBJ2-5, with D perhaps TRBD1 (5 bases). This CDR3 is built from 14 residues. The germline gives CDR1 LNHDA, CDR2 SQIVND (reference sequence). Trimming cost V 3 bases and J 2 bases, with 10 bases left between them. The CDR3 DNA reads as TGTGCCAGTAGTATGCTGCAGGGTCAAGAGACCCAGTACTTC. Its translation: CASSMLQGQETQYF.